The next 20 T cell receptor beta chains were all read from a single sample in a study of early T cells in non-severe SARS-CoV-2 infection. TCRdb processed the 5' RACE reads anew with MiXCR; each CDR3 protein has one entry. Among about 22,000 distinct CDR3 sequences listed, around 4.8% were seen once. The sample taken for sequencing was whole blood. These receptors came from an adult who was a healthcare worker with PCR-confirmed SARS-CoV-2 infection or an uninfected control (not recorded which).

This chain links TRBV5-1 with TRBJ1-5; D may be TRBD1 (6 bases). With 4 bases removed from V and 0 bases from J, the gap between germline ends came to 14 bases. The germline V gene encodes CDR1 SGHRS and CDR2 YFSETQ. CDR3 length equals 16 residues. CDR3 protein: CASSPGQLYSNQPQHF. CDR3 bases: TGCGCCAGCAGCCCCGGACAGCTCTATAGCAATCAGCCCCAGCATTTT.

There are many counts of this clonotype. The chain employs TRBV7-3 and TRBJ2-1, with 8 bases identical to TRBD2. Germline loops: CDR1 SGHTA, CDR2 FQGTGA. There are 16 residues in the CDR3. V gave up 1 base and J gave up 2 bases; unmatched junction bases: 4. CDR3 protein: CASSLNAGGAYNEQFF. The CDR3 nucleotides read TGTGCCAGCAGCTTAAACGCGGGGGGCGCCTACAATGAGCAGTTCTTC. Full variable domain (missing parts from reference TRBV7-3 and TRBJ2-1): GAGVSQTPSNKVTEKGKYVELRCDPISGHTALYWYRQSLGQGPEFLIYFQGTGAADDSGLPNDRFFAVRPEGSVSTLKIQRTERGDSAVYLCASSLNAGGAYNEQFFGPGTRLTVL.

This clonotype has only one observation. A much bigger clone sits one base away, suggesting this may be a read error. The V and J genes are TRBV6-2 or TRBV6-3 and TRBJ2-2; 9 bases map to TRBD2. From germline, CDR1 is MNHEY and CDR2 SVGEGT. This CDR3 is 16 amino acids long. CDR3 DNA: TGTGTCAGCACTACCGGCGCTAGCGGGGACACCGGGGAGCTGTTTTTT. Translated, it gives CVSTTGASGDTGELFF.

This clonotype was observed at least ten times. This sequence joins TRBV20-1 and TRBJ2-3; no reliable D call. CDR1 DFQATT and CDR2 SNEGSKA come from the germline V gene (reference sequence). Deletions cut 6 bases from V and 4 bases from J, with 5 bases between. The CDR3 sequence is 10 residues long. The DNA for the CDR3 is TGCAGTGCGCCCGCAGATACGCAGTATTTT. Translating it yields CSAPADTQYF.

At least ten counts were recorded for this clonotype. The chain joins TRBV6-1 to TRBJ2-1, with 10 nucleotides matching TRBD2. Germline V gene sequence: CDR1 MNHNS, CDR2 SASEGT. The CDR3 is 15 residues long. V shed 8 bases, J shed 4 bases, and the junction held 8 bases outside the gene matches. The CDR3 bases are TGTGCCAGCGTGAGGGTAGCGGGGGGATACAATGAGCAGTTCTTC. It codes for CASVRVAGGYNEQFF.

V and J are TRBV24-1 and TRBJ2-3, with TRBD2 identical over 9 bases. Looked up from germline, CDR1 is KGHDR and CDR2 is SFDVKD. This CDR3 has 16 amino acids. Germline trimming cut 1 base from V and 5 bases from J; bases unmatched to any gene: 6. The CDR3 sequence: CATSDFKRGVQDTQYF. In nucleotides, the CDR3 is TGTGCCACCAGTGATTTCAAGCGGGGGGTCCAAGATACGCAGTATTTT.

At least ten counts were recorded for this clonotype. The CDR3 DNA sequence: TGTGCCAGCAGTGCCGGACTAGCGGGGGGGATCGATGAGCAGTTCTTC. Residues: CASSAGLAGGIDEQFF. The rearrangement uses TRBV6-2 or TRBV6-3 and TRBJ2-1; 15 positions agree with TRBD2. Germline-derived CDR1 and CDR2 are MNHEY and SVGEGT. V lost 5 bases and J lost 8; bases outside the gene matches: 7. The CDR3 runs 16 residues.

This sequence joins TRBV20-1 and TRBJ1-2, with unresolved D. In germline, CDR1 is DFQATT, CDR2 SNEGSKA (reference sequence). Trimming took 4 bases from V and 0 from J, leaving 9 bases between them. The CDR3 consists of 13 residues. DNA of the CDR3: TGCAGTGCTATCCCACAGACTAACTATGGCTACACCTTC. It codes for CSAIPQTNYGYTF.

This clonotype appeared many times. The V call is TRBV12-5, the J call TRBJ2-1; a possible D gene is TRBD2 (5 bases). Trimming removed 4 bases at V and 7 bases at J, with 11 bases between. Germline V gene data show CDR1 as LGHNT and CDR2 as FRNRAP. CDR3 length: 13 amino acids. The CDR3 DNA is TGTGCTAGTGGTTCAGAGGGCCCAAATGAGCAGTTCTTC. Translation: CASGSEGPNEQFF.

This clonotype showed up many times. The chain recombines TRBV20-1 with TRBJ2-7; 7 nucleotides line up with TRBD2. Germline V lookup: CDR1 DFQATT, CDR2 SNEGSKA (reference sequence). CDR3 length: 12 amino acids. The ends lost 3 bases at V and 4 bases at J; junction bases unmatched: 3. CDR3 sequence reads: CSARGAGYEQYF. Written as DNA, the CDR3 is TGCAGTGCTAGGGGAGCGGGGTACGAGCAGTACTTC.

This clonotype was recorded many times. The rearrangement links TRBV12-3 or TRBV12-4 to TRBJ1-6; weak D call: TRBD1 (5 bases). The CDR3 contains 17 residues. The V end lost 4 bases, the J end lost 0 bases, and 13 bases lay between the germline ends. CDR3 region: CASSWWGTSSYNSPLHF. The CDR3 DNA is TGTGCCAGCAGTTGGTGGGGGACGAGCTCCTATAATTCACCCCTCCACTTT.

This clonotype was picked up many times. V is TRBV5-5 and J is TRBJ1-1, with unresolved D. Germline CDR1 and CDR2: SGHKS and YYEKEE (reference sequence). V shed 1 base and J shed 8 bases, with 12 bases lying between them. The CDR3 contains 13 residues. CDR3: CASSLSASTEAFF. Written as DNA, the CDR3 is TGTGCCAGCAGCTTGTCGGCCAGCACGGAAGCTTTCTTT.

Ten or more counts support this clonotype. This chain links TRBV5-1 with TRBJ1-3; unclear D gene. V lost 4 bases and J lost 0, with 8 bases in between. This CDR3 contains 14 residues. The V gene's germline CDR1 is SGHRS and CDR2 YFSETQ. The CDR3 sequence: CASSEQSSGNTIYF. CDR3 DNA: TGCGCCAGCAGCGAGCAGAGCTCTGGAAACACCATATATTTT. The whole variable domain, filled in from reference TRBV5-1 and TRBJ1-3, reads KAGVTQTPRYLIKTRGQQVTLSCSPISGHRSVSWYQQTPGQGLQFLFEYFSETQRNKGNFPGRFSGRQFSNSRSEMNVSTLELGDSALYLCASSEQSSGNTIYFGEGSWLTVV.

This clonotype showed up many times. V gene TRBV29-1 combines with J gene TRBJ2-7; 9 bases fit TRBD1. This CDR3 is 14 amino acids long. After removal of 3 bases from V and 3 bases from J, the junction contained 6 bases not matched to a gene. CDR1 SQVTM and CDR2 ANQGSEA come from the germline V gene. The CDR3 protein is CSVDTRTGDYEQYF. The CDR3 coding sequence is TGCAGCGTTGATACCAGGACAGGGGACTACGAGCAGTACTTC.

This clonotype was seen ten or more times. The chain employs TRBV6-5 and TRBJ1-4; D ambiguous. Germline CDR1 is MNHEY and CDR2 is SVGAGI. This CDR3 is 16 amino acids long. Deletions cut 5 bases from V and 0 bases from J, with 13 bases between. This CDR3 is CASSHDRGATNEKLFF. Written as DNA, the CDR3 is TGTGCCAGCAGTCACGACCGGGGAGCAACTAATGAAAAACTGTTTTTT.

This clonotype is judged medium-sized. The chain combines TRBV28 with TRBJ1-2; D perhaps matches TRBD1 (5 bases). V was cut by 6 bases and J by 4 bases, with 9 bases left in between. Germline assignment: CDR1 MDHEN and CDR2 SYDVKM. There are 12 residues in the CDR3. In nucleotides, the CDR3 is TGTGCCAGCAGGTCGGGGGTCTATGGCTACACCTTC. This codes for CASRSGVYGYTF.

This clonotype was seen ten or more times. An end of the junction differs from the germline gene, which may be a read error. The CDR3 region has the DNA TGTGCCAGCAACTTACACCCGGGTACTGAAGCTTTCTTT. Its translation is CASNLHPGTEAFF. The J gene is TRBJ1-1, the V gene TRBV7-2; D not certain. Germline CDR1 is SGHTA and CDR2 is FQGNSA. This CDR3 has 13 amino acids.

This clonotype occurred many times. The chain couples TRBV21-1 to TRBJ1-1; TRBD1 reflects the table's D call only, with no check against the DNA. TRBV21-1 is recorded as a pseudogene. The CDR3 is 17 residues long. The CDR3 bases are TGTGCCAGCACCATAGACAGGACAGGGGGACCGAACACTGAAGCTTTCTTT. This translates into CASTIDRTGGPNTEAFF.

This clonotype was found many times. The V gene is TRBV7-2, the J gene TRBJ1-6, with D hard to call. The germline gives CDR1 SGHTA, CDR2 FQGNSA. V was pared by 3 bases and J by 9 bases, with 18 bases between. The CDR3 is 16 residues long. The CDR3 protein is CASSLSRVLGGSPLHF. Written as DNA, the CDR3 is TGTGCCAGCAGCTTGTCTAGGGTCCTGGGAGGTTCACCCCTCCACTTT.

This rearrangement joins TRBV28 to TRBJ2-5; tentative D call: TRBD2 (6 bases). V shed 6 bases and J shed 4 bases, with 12 bases lying between them. Germline lookup yields CDR1 MDHEN and CDR2 SYDVKM. The CDR3 loop spans 13 amino acids. CDR3: CASSRGVPETQYF. The CDR3 nucleotides read TGTGCCAGCAGCCGCGGGGTTCCAGAGACCCAGTACTTC.